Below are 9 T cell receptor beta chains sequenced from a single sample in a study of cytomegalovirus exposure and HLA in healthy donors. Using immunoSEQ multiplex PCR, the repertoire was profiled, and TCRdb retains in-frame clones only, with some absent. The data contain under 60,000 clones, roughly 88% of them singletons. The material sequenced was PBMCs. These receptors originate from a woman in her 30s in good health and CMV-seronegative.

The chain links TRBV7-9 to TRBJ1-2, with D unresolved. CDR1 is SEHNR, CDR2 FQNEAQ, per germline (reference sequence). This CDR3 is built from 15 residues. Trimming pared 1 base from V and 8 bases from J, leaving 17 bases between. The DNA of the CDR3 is TGTGCCAGCAGCTTAGGGACTGCCGGCGGAGCGGGCTACACCTTC. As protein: CASSLGTAGGAGYTF.

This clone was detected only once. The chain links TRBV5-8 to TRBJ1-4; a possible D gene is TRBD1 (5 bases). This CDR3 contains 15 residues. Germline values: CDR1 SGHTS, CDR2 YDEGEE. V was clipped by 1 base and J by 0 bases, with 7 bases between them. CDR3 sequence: CASSLPRATNEKLFF. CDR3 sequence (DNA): TGTGCCAGCAGCTTGCCCAGGGCAACTAATGAAAAACTGTTTTTT.

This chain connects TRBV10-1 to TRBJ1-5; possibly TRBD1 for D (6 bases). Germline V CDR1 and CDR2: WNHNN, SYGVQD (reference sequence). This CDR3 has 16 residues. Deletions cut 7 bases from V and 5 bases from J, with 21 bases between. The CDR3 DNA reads TGCGCCAGCATTTGTGGGGACACCAAACCCTATCAGCCCCAGCATTTT. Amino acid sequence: CASICGDTKPYQPQHF.

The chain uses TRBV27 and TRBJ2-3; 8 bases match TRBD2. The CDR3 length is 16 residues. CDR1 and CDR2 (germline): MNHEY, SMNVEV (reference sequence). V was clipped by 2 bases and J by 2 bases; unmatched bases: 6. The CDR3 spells CASSLAIAGHTDTQYF. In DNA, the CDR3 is TGTGCCAGCAGTTTAGCCATAGCGGGACACACAGATACGCAGTATTTT.

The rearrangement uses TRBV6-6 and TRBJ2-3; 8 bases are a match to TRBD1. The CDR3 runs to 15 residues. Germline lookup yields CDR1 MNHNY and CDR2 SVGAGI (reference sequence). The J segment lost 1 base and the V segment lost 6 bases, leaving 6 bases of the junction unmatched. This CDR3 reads CASSSGQGRTDTQYF. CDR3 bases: TGTGCCAGCAGCTCCGGACAGGGACGCACAGATACGCAGTATTTT.

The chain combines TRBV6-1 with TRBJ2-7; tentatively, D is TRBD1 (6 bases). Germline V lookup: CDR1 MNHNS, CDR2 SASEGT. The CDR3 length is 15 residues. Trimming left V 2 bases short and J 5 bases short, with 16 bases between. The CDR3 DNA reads TGTGCCAGCAGTGAAAGTCGGGACAATGATAACGAGCAGTACTTC. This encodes CASSESRDNDNEQYF.

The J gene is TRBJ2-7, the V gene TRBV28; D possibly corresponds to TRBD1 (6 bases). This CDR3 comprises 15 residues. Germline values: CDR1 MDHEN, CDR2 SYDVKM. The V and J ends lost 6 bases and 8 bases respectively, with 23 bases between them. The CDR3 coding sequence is TGTGCCAGCAGCGAATCCGGGACACTCATTCAGCAGCAGTACTTC. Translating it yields CASSESGTLIQQQYF. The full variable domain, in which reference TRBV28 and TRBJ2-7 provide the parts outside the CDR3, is DVKVTQSSRYLVKRTGEKVFLECVQDMDHENMFWYRQDPGLGLRLIYFSYDVKMKEKGDIPEGYSVSREKKERFSLILESASTNQTSMYLCASSESGTLIQQQYFGPGTRLTVT.

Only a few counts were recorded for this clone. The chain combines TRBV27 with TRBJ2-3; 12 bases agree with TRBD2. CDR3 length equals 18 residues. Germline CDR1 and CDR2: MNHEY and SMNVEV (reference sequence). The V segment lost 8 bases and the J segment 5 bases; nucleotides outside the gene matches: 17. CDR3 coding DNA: TGTGCCAGCCGTGGGCTAGCGGGAGGGCCAGGGTGGGTAGATACGCAGTATTTT. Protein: CASRGLAGGPGWVDTQYF.

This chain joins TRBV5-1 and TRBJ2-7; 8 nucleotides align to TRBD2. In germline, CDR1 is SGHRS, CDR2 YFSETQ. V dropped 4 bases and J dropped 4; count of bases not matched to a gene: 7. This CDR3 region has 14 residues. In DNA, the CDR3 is TGCGCCAGCAGCCTGGGACTAGTGGGTTACGAGCAGTACTTC. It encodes CASSLGLVGYEQYF.